This T cell receptor beta chain is from a study of graft-versus-host responses after intestinal transplantation. Overall study: Anti-thymocyte globulin induction preceded roughly 3 years of tacrolimus and steroid maintenance in all recipients.

Concerning this clone itself: The target antigen is unknown.

Between the trimmed V and J ends, which lost 0 bases and 4 bases, there was a span of 12 bases. This CDR3 spans 15 amino acids. Germline values: CDR1 MDHEN, CDR2 SYDVKM. Findings of the study overall: Early post-transplant declines in HvG were associated with peak levels of circulating GvH clones. Recipient-marrow GvH clones were detected, some having first appeared in ileum or blood. Allografts of patients with graft-donor T cell macrochimerism showed high graft-versus-host to host-versus-graft clone ratios.

TCRdb keeps only in-frame clones here, not all; method: immunoSEQ multiplex PCR. The sample contains 29,000 or so clones, around 94% of which appear only once. This sequence joins TRBV28 and TRBJ1-1; maybe TRBD1 (6 bases). The clonotype was recovered from a human patient who received an intestinal transplant, so some T cells may come from the graft donor. The source material was PBMCs, sampled about 70 days after intestinal transplant. CDR3 amino acids: CASSLWGEGGTEAFF. CDR3 nucleotides: TGTGCCAGCAGTTTATGGGGCGAGGGGGGCACTGAAGCTTTCTTT. The full variable domain, completed using reference TRBV28 and TRBJ1-1, is DVKVTQSSRYLVKRTGEKVFLECVQDMDHENMFWYRQDPGLGLRLIYFSYDVKMKEKGDIPEGYSVSREKKERFSLILESASTNQTSMYLCASSLWGEGGTEAFFGQGTRLTVV.